Listed here is a single T cell receptor (beta chain). Antigen unknown. The sequence runs out 3 residues before the end of the CDR3; the remainder is reconstructed from the germline J gene. The protocol was immunoSEQ multiplex PCR, while the TCRdb copy is restricted to in-frame clones and leaves out a portion. The sample yields some 40,000 clones, of which the top ten take up approximately 1.2%. This entry is derived from a study of T cells in women clearing cervical HPV infection. The wider study: Cases were women with histologically confirmed HPV16-related CIN3 or worse, including a couple of invasive cancers. For cases, blood was sampled a median about 140 days after lesion detection, interquartile range roughly 80 to 230 days.

Per the germline V gene, CDR1 is SGHRS and CDR2 is YFSETQ. After removal of 0 bases from V and 7 bases from J, the junction contained 8 bases not matched to a gene. CDR3 length: 15 residues. Overall study findings and caveats: Repertoire richness, not evenness, was significantly elevated in CIN3+ cases versus controls. Cases carried less TRBV6-7 than controls: approximately 0.1% versus 0.16%.

The V and J genes are TRBV5-1 and TRBJ1-2, with 8 positions matching TRBD1. The receptor was isolated from a woman between 18 and 70 years old with a cervical HPV16 infection that either progressed to CIN3+ or cleared (not recorded which). Sequences were obtained from blood buffy coat. The sequenced CDR3 bases are TGCGCCAGCAGCTTGGATCAGGGGGCAGTAGGTGGC. Residues: CASSLDQGAVGG. The whole CDR3 reads CASSLDQGAVGGYTF.